Reported below is one TCR beta chain. V was trimmed by 8 bases and J by 7 bases, leaving 24 bases between them. Germline V lookup: CDR1 SNHLY, CDR2 FYNNEI. CDR3 length equals 16 residues. These data are taken from a study of regulatory T cells in long-lasting Graves disease. Time point specified: newly diagnosed GD, antithyroid drugs for less than 3 months. Construction of the TCR library relied on RNA isolated from PBMCs. CDR3-region Arm-PCR and iRepertoire HTBI primers produced the TCR beta libraries. TCRdb re-analysed the multiplex PCR reads in MiXCR, keeping a single row per CDR3 protein. The sample holds roughly 400,000 distinct CDR3 sequences, 15% seen once. These records were also assigned to another study, of T cells in Graves' hyperthyroidism and ophthalmopathy.

The sequence derives from a woman between 35 and 50 years old with Graves disease. Specimen: peripheral blood mononuclear cells (PBMCs), collected at new diagnosis, from a patient treated with antithyroid drugs. V is TRBV2 and J is TRBJ1-5, with D maybe TRBD1 (6 bases). CDR3 loop: CASGYKPDSLDQPQHF. For the CDR3, the DNA is TGTGCCAGCGGATACAAACCGGACAGTTTAGACCAGCCCCAGCATTTT.